This T cell receptor beta chain was identified during a study of Graves' ophthalmopathy and Graves' hyperthyroidism. Study in general: Investigators collected peripheral blood at initial diagnosis, before any treatment was given.

Investigators amplified TCR beta CDR3 regions from RNA transcripts. RT-PCR with HTBI primers came first, then second-round multiplex PCR. TCRdb re-derived calls from the multiplex PCR reads in MiXCR, one entry per CDR3 protein. The repertoire includes about 160,000 distinct CDR3 sequences, under 45% of them detected once, and 8% to 9% sits in the top ten. PBMCs were isolated by Ficoll-Paque density gradient centrifugation, using over 9.5 ml of fresh peripheral blood as the starting material. The CDR3 is 15 residues long. Looked up from germline, CDR1 is LGHNA and CDR2 is YSLEER. V shed 0 bases and J shed 1 base, with 10 bases lying between them. There are many counts of this clonotype.

The chain employs TRBV4-3 and TRBJ2-7; D not resolved. Material: peripheral blood. The clonotype comes from a man aged 25 to 40 with Graves' ophthalmopathy. The CDR3 nucleotides are TGCGCCAGCAGCCAAGATTCGCGAGATTCCTACGAGCAGTACTTC. It yields the protein CASSQDSRDSYEQYF.